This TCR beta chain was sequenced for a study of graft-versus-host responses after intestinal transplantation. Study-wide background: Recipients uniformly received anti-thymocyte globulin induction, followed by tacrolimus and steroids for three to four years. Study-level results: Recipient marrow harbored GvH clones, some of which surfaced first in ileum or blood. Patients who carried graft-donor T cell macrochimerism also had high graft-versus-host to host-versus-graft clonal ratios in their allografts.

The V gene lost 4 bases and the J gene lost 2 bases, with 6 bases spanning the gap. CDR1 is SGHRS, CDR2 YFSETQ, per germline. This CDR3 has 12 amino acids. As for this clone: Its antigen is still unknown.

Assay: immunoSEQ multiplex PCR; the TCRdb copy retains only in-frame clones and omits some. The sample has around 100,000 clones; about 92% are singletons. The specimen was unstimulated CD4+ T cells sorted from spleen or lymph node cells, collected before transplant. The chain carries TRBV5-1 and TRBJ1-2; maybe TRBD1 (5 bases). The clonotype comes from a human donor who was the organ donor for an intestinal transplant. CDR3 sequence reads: CASSRDNYGYTF. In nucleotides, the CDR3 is TGCGCCAGCAGCCGGGACAACTATGGCTACACCTTC.